The 20 T cell receptor beta chains below all came from one sample that was sequenced in a study. TCRdb recomputed calls from the 5' RACE reads with MiXCR, one row per CDR3 protein. This sample yields 53,000 or so distinct CDR3 sequences, of which approximately 25% are seen a single time; 3.2% belongs to the top ten. Sequenced sample: tumor-infiltrating naive CD4+ T cells sorted from the breast tumor. Subset given: naive CD4+ T cells, CD4+CD45RA+CD25-. These receptor sequences come from a female donor with breast cancer.

Only a few counts were recorded for this clonotype. This chain uses TRBV6-5 with TRBJ1-6, with D unclear. This CDR3 is built from 15 residues. Trimming pared 6 bases from V and 6 bases from J, leaving 15 bases between. Germline values: CDR1 MNHEY, CDR2 SVGAGI. CDR3 coding DNA: TGTGCCAGCAGACCGGACGCCCGGCCTAATTCACCCCTCCACTTT. This gives the protein CASRPDARPNSPLHF.

In the case of this clonotype: A much larger clone differs from this one at a single base, so this may be a read error. J is TRBJ2-7 and V is TRBV7-2, with 7 bases matching TRBD2. The germline V gene has CDR1 SGHTA and CDR2 FQGNSA. The CDR3 is made up of 15 amino acids. V was clipped by 4 bases and J by 9 bases; unmatched bases: 15. The CDR3 loop is CASSSFAGVEDGQYF. As DNA, the CDR3 is TGTGCCAGCAGCTCCTTTGCGGGAGTAGAGGACGGGCAGTACTTC.

To note about this clonotype: A much larger clone sits a single nucleotide away, making a read error possible. The CDR3 DNA sequence: TGTGCCAGCAGTTTCGAGAACACGGTCGTTGAAAAACTGTCTTTT. Translation gives CASSFENTVVEKLSF. The chain recombines TRBV6-2 or TRBV6-3 with TRBJ1-4; D unclear. The CDR3 consists of 15 residues. The V gene's germline CDR1 is MNHEY and CDR2 SVGEGT.

The V and J genes are TRBV5-1 and TRBJ1-5; D gene ambiguous. The germline V and J ends were trimmed by 0 bases and 3 bases, with 10 bases remaining between them. This CDR3 has 15 residues. Germline V lookup: CDR1 SGHRS, CDR2 YFSETQ. In nucleotides, the CDR3 is TGCGCCAGCAGCTTGGACGAGCACAACAATCAGCCCCAGCATTTT. Protein: CASSLDEHNNQPQHF.

This chain uses TRBV12-3 or TRBV12-4 with TRBJ1-1, with D unresolved. There are 15 residues in the CDR3. Trimming shortened V by 7 bases and J by 4 bases, and 19 bases separated the two germline ends. Here the CDR3 DNA reads TGTGCCAGCACCCCACAAATGCGGGTTTCCACTGAAGCTTTCTTT. Translated: CASTPQMRVSTEAFF.

The rearrangement uses TRBV12-3 or TRBV12-4 and TRBJ1-1; 8 nucleotides line up with TRBD1. V was pared by 7 bases and J by 6 bases, with 10 bases of the junction left unmatched. This CDR3 contains 14 residues. In DNA form, the CDR3 reads TGTGCCAGCACCTGGGGGGCACAGGGGGCTGAAGCTTTCTTT. The encoded protein is CASTWGAQGAEAFF.

V and J are TRBV5-1 and TRBJ1-1, with D perhaps TRBD1 (5 bases). Per germline, CDR1 SGHRS and CDR2 YFSETQ. There are 14 residues in the CDR3. V was shortened by 7 bases and J by 5 bases, with 18 bases between the two germline ends. The CDR3 loop is CASGPGRLITEAFF. DNA for the CDR3: TGCGCCAGCGGGCCGGGACGTTTAATTACTGAAGCTTTCTTT.

Worth noting for this clonotype: An end of the junction differs from the germline gene, which may be a read error. The chain combines TRBV5-1 with TRBJ2-2, with 10 positions matching TRBD2. CDR1 SGHRS and CDR2 YFSETQ come from the germline V gene. The CDR3 covers 14 residues. The CDR3 sequence is CASSSTSGPGGLFF. The CDR3 coding sequence is TGCGCCAGCAGCTCGACTAGCGGGCCCGGGGGGCTGTTTTTT.

This clonotype was counted only a few times. The V call is TRBV12-3 or TRBV12-4, the J call TRBJ2-1; 15 positions match TRBD2. This CDR3 is built from 17 residues. The V segment lost 3 bases and the J segment 9 bases; nucleotides outside the gene matches: 9. The CDR3, as DNA: TGTGCCAGCAGTTTGGAAGGACTAGCGGGAGGGCCCGGTGAGCAGTTCTTC. This gives the protein CASSLEGLAGGPGEQFF.

Turning to this clonotype: Germline is not matched at one junction end, which may reflect a read error. The chain couples TRBV7-2 to TRBJ2-1, with D hard to call. This CDR3 is built from 12 residues. Germline assignment: CDR1 SGHTA and CDR2 FQGNSA. The CDR3 DNA follows: TGTGCCAGCAGCTTAGGAGGATATGAGCAGTCCTTC. It yields the protein CASSLGGYEQSF.

This chain joins TRBV5-1 and TRBJ2-7; D not certain. Germline loops: CDR1 SGHRS, CDR2 YFSETQ. The CDR3 extends over 12 amino acids. V was trimmed by 1 base and J by 2 bases, leaving 4 bases between them. The CDR3 sequence: CASSLTAYEQYF. The DNA for the CDR3 is TGCGCCAGCAGCTTGACGGCCTACGAGCAGTACTTC.

The V call is TRBV4-2, the J call TRBJ1-3; D is unclear. The germline CDR1 and CDR2 sequences are LGHNA and YNFKEQ. The V gene lost 3 bases and the J gene lost 4 bases, with 16 bases spanning the gap. The CDR3 has 16 residues. The CDR3 DNA reads as TGTGCCAGCAGCCAGGAGAATACCCCGGGCGGAAACACCATATATTTT. Translated, it gives CASSQENTPGGNTIYF.

Only a few counts were recorded for this clonotype. The rearrangement links TRBV12-3 or TRBV12-4 to TRBJ2-1, with a tentative D call TRBD2 (6 bases). V lost 3 bases to trimming and J lost 7 bases, with 13 bases between them. The length of the CDR3 is 14 residues. The CDR3 protein is CASSLDYGWNEQFF. The CDR3 DNA reads as TGTGCCAGCAGTTTGGACTACGGGTGGAATGAGCAGTTCTTC.

This clonotype turned up a few times. The chain uses TRBV7-9 and TRBJ1-3, with no clear D. The CDR3 consists of 19 residues. Germline V lookup: CDR1 SEHNR, CDR2 FQNEAQ (reference sequence). V was pared by 2 bases and J by 0 bases, with 20 bases between. The CDR3 spells CASSLFLLRTAISGNTIYF. The CDR3 nucleotides read TGTGCCAGCAGCTTATTCCTCCTCCGGACGGCGATCTCTGGAAACACCATATATTTT. Drawing the rest from reference TRBV7-9 and TRBJ1-3, the complete variable domain is DTGVSQNPRHKITKRGQNVTFRCDPISEHNRLYWYRQTLGQGPEFLTYFQNEAQLEKSRLLSDRFSAERPKGSFSTLEIQRTEQGDSAMYLCASSLFLLRTAISGNTIYFGEGSWLTVV.

This sequence joins TRBV5-1 and TRBJ2-1, with 9 bases lining up with TRBD2. Losses at the gene ends were 2 bases for V and 4 bases for J; bases not matched to a gene: 10. Germline V gene sequence: CDR1 SGHRS, CDR2 YFSETQ. This CDR3 contains 17 residues. The CDR3 nucleotides read TGCGCCAGCAGCTTTTTGGTTTGGCGGGAGGGATACAATGAGCAGTTCTTC. It encodes CASSFLVWREGYNEQFF.

The chain couples TRBV11-3 to TRBJ2-7; D uncertain. This CDR3 comprises 12 residues. V lost 0 bases and J 6 bases, leaving 6 bases between the germline ends. Germline CDR1 is SGHNT and CDR2 is YENEEA. CDR3 residues: CASSLDSPEQYF. CDR3 DNA sequence: TGTGCCAGCAGCTTAGACTCTCCCGAGCAGTACTTC.

V gene TRBV19 combines with J gene TRBJ1-2; a possible D gene is TRBD1 (6 bases). This CDR3 spans 15 amino acids. Germline V gene lookup returns CDR1 LNHDA and CDR2 SQIVND (reference sequence). V gave up 1 base and J gave up 2 bases, with 11 bases separating them. CDR3 sequence (DNA): TGTGCCAGTAGTATAGTATCGGACAGAAACTATGGCTACACCTTC. Protein: CASSIVSDRNYGYTF.

The J gene is TRBJ2-5, the V gene TRBV20-1; 7 bases map to TRBD2. Germline values: CDR1 DFQATT, CDR2 SNEGSKA (reference sequence). V trimming: 6 bases; J trimming: 5 bases; junction bases outside the gene matches: 15. The CDR3 is made up of 15 amino acids. The CDR3 coding sequence is TGCAGTGCCAGCTTTGTGGGAGGGCCTGGGGAGACCCAGTACTTC. It specifies CSASFVGGPGETQYF.

The V call is TRBV7-8, the J call TRBJ2-3; 8 bases are a match to TRBD1. V gave up 3 bases and J gave up 1 base; unmatched junction bases: 3. This CDR3 has 15 residues. Germline V lookup: CDR1 SGHVS, CDR2 FQNEAQ. The CDR3 bases are TGTGCCAGCAGCTTCGTGACAGGGGGCACAGATACGCAGTATTTT. It specifies CASSFVTGGTDTQYF.

The J gene is TRBJ1-2, the V gene TRBV28; D is unresolved. The germline V gene has CDR1 MDHEN and CDR2 SYDVKM. V lost 3 bases and J lost 10, with 18 bases in between. The CDR3 extends over 14 amino acids. The CDR3 sequence is CASSFAALKHDYTF. In DNA form, the CDR3 reads TGTGCCAGCAGTTTCGCTGCACTAAAGCATGACTACACCTTC.